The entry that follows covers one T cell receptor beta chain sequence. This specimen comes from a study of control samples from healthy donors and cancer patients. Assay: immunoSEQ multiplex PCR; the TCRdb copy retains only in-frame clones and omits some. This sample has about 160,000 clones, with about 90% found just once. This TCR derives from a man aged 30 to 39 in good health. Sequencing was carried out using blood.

CDR3 nucleotides: TGTGCCAGCAGCCAGCGAGGGGTTTCGCACGAGCAGTACTTC. This sequence encodes CASSQRGVSHEQYF. This chain connects TRBV11-2 to TRBJ2-7; D possibly uses TRBD1 or TRBD2 (5 bases each). The germline V gene has CDR1 SGHAT and CDR2 FQNNGV. V was pared by 5 bases and J by 5 bases, with 16 bases between. CDR3 length equals 14 residues.